This TCR beta chain was recovered during a study of T-cell reconstitution after alpha-beta-depleted transplantation in children. Findings of the study overall: Newly made T cells mostly supplied T-cell counts and diversity one year after transplant. Surviving recipient cells, namely T cells and thymic progenitors, were the source of high day-60 TCRbeta diversity in some patients. Reportedly, alpha-beta T cells present about two months post-transplant originated from several hundred expanded clones of graft origin.

With regard to this clonotype: Its cognate antigen is unknown.

Using unique molecular identifiers, the investigators prepared the TCRbeta library. TCRdb fed the PCR reads into MiXCR, producing one record per CDR3 protein. The table shows about 1,000,000 distinct CDR3 sequences, with roughly 29% occurring only once. The CDR3 consists of 13 residues. Germline CDR1 DFQATT, CDR2 SNEGSKA (reference sequence). V shed 3 bases and J shed 4 bases, with 9 bases lying between them. This TCR was sampled from a boy under two years old who had a stem cell transplant for SCID, so the T cells may come from the graft donor. The chain combines TRBV20-1 with TRBJ1-4; D remains unclear. The sequencing used PBMCs, mostly from graft donor cells, collected 360 days after TCRalphabeta/CD19-depleted stem cell transplant. The DNA for the CDR3 is TGCAGTGCTAGTGCGGCGGTTAATGAAAAACTGTTTTTT. Residues: CSASAAVNEKLFF.